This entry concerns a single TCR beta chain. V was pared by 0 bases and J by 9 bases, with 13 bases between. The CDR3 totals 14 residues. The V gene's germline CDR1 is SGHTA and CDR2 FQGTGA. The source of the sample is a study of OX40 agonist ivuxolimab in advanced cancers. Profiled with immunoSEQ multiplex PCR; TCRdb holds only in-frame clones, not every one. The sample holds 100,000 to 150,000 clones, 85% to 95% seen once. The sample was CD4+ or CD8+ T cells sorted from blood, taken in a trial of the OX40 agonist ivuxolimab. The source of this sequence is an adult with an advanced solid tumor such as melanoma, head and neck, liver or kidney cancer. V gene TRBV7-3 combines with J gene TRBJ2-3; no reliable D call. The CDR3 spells CASSLTSGVATQYF. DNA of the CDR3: TGTGCCAGCAGCTTAACGTCTGGGGTGGCCACGCAGTATTTT.